The sequence of this TCR beta chain was determined in a study of blood T cell repertoires in COVID-19. Overall study context: The samples span acute and convalescent COVID-19 from the United States, Italy and Spain.

This clone was counted between two and nine times. CDR3 length equals 15 residues. Losses at the gene ends were 4 bases for V and 7 bases for J; bases not matched to a gene: 11. CDR1 is SEHNR and CDR2 is FQNEAQ in the germline V gene (reference sequence). In the original processing: Amplification of reference gene primers provided the estimated nucleated cell counts. Sequenced by immunoSEQ multiplex PCR; TCRdb stores in-frame clones only, minus some. V, J and clone size reflect that table, while D and trimming were determined from the DNA. The top ten hold approximately 9% of the sample, which has under 150,000 clones, approximately 80% seen once.

The chain links TRBV7-9 to TRBJ1-2; 8 nucleotides align to TRBD1. The sample consisted of peripheral blood. This TCR derives from a woman aged 80 or over in a cohort sampled during active or convalescent COVID-19. The CDR3 coding sequence is TGTGCCAGCAGCTCAACGGACAGGGTCCGGGTTGGCTACACCTTC. It yields the protein CASSSTDRVRVGYTF.